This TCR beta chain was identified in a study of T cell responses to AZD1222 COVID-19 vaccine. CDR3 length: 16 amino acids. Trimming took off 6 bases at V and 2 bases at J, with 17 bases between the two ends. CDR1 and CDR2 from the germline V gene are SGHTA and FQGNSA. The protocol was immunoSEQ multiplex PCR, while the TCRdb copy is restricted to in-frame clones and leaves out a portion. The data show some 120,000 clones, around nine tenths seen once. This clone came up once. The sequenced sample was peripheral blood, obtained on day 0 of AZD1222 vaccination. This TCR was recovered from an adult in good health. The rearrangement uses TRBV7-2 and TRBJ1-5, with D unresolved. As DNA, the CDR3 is TGTGCCAGCAGTCTGGTCGGCGTTGTGGGCAATCAGCCCCAGCATTTT. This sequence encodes CASSLVGVVGNQPQHF.